This T cell receptor beta chain was recovered during a study of identical twins. TCRdb used MiXCR to reprocess the 5' RACE reads, holding one entry per CDR3 protein. This table holds about 490,000 distinct CDR3 sequences, 15% found once. Germline CDR1 KGHSH, CDR2 LQKENI. With V trimmed by 3 bases and J by 3 bases, 10 bases remained unmatched. The CDR3 extends over 16 amino acids. The sample was also reused in another study, on yellow fever vaccine responses in identical twins.

What was sequenced was CD4+ T cells sorted from blood. This receptor was obtained from a woman between 18 and 29 years old in good health. The V and J genes are TRBV18 and TRBJ2-7; 8 nucleotides match TRBD1. As DNA, the CDR3 is TGTGCCAGCTCACCGACCCCCGGACAGGGCTTCTACGAGCAGTACTTC. Protein sequence: CASSPTPGQGFYEQYF. The full variable domain, rest sourced from reference TRBV18 and TRBJ2-7, is NAGVMQNPRHLVRRRGQEARLRCSPMKGHSHVYWYRQLPEEGLKFMVYLQKENIIDESGMPKERFSAEFPKEGPSILRIQQVVRGDSAAYFCASSPTPGQGFYEQYFGPGTRLTVT.